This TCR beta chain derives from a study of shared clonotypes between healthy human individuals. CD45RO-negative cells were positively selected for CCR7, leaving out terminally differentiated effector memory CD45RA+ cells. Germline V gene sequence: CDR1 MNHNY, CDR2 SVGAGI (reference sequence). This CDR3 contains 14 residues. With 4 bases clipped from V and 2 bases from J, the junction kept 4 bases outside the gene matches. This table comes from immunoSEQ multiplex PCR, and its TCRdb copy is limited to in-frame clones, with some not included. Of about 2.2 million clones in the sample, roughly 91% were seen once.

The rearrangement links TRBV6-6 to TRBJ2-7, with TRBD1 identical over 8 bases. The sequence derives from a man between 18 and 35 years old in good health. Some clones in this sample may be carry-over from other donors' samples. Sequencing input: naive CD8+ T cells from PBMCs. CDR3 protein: CASSSRTGPYEQYF. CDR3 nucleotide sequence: TGTGCCAGCAGTTCAAGGACAGGGCCCTACGAGCAGTACTTC.